A single T cell receptor beta chain is shown here with its context. In the study's own analysis: Estimates of nucleated cell counts were drawn from the amplification of reference gene primers. Assay used: immunoSEQ multiplex PCR; TCRdb lists only in-frame clones, some missing. The D gene and trimming were derived from the DNA, and the V and J assignments and clone size from that table. The sample includes about 310,000 clones, more than 75% seen only once; the top ten take 1%. The sample is drawn from a study of blood T cell repertoires in COVID-19. Overall study: Material from acute and convalescent COVID-19 was sourced from the United States, Italy and Spain. T cells, B-cell-depleted T cells, or PBMCs supplied cDNA or gDNA.

This CDR3 contains 11 residues. In germline, CDR1 is SGHAT, CDR2 FQNNGV. V lost 1 base and J lost 9, with 4 bases in between. Input material: peripheral blood. The sequence was obtained from a man in his fifties or sixties with active or convalescent COVID-19. This chain uses TRBV11-2 with TRBJ2-1; D is undetermined. As DNA, the CDR3 is TGTGCCAGCAGCTTAGCTAGTGAGCAGTTCTTC. This encodes CASSLASEQFF.